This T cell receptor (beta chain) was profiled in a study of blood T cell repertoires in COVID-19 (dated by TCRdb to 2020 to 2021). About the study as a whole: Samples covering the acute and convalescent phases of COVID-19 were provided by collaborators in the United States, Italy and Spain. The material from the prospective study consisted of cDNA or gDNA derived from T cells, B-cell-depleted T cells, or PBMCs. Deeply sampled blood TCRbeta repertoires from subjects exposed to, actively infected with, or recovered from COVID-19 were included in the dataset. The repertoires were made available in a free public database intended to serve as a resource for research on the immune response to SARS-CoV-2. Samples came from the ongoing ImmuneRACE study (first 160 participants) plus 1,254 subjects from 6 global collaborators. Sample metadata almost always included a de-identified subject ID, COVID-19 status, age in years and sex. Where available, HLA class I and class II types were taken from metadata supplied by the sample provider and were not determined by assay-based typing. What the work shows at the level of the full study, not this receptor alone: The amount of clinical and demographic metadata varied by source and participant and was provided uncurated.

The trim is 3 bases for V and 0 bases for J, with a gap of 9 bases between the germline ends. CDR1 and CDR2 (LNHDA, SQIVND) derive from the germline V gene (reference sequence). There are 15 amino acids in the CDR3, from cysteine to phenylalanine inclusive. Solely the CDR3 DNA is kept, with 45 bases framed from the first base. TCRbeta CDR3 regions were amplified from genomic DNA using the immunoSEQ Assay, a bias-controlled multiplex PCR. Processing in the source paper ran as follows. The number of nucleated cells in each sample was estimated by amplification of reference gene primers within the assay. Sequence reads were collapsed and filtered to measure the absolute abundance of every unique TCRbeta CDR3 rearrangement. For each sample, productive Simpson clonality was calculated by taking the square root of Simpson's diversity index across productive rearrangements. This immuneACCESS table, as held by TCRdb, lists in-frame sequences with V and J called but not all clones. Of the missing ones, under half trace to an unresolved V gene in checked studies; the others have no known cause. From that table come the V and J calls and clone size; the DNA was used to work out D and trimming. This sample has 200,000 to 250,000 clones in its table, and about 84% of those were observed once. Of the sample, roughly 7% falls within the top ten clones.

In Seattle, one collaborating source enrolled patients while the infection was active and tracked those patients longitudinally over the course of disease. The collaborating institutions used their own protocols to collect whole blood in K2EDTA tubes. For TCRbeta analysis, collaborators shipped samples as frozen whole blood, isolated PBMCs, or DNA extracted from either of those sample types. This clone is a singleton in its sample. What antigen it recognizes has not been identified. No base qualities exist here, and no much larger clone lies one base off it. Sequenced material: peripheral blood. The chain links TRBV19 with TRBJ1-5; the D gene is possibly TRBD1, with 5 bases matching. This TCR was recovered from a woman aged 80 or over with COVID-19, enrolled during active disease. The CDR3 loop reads CASSMRDYSNQPQHF. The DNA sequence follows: TGTGCCAGTAGTATGCGGGACTATAGCAATCAGCCCCAGCATTTT.